One sample yielded the 21 T cell receptor beta chains listed below, sequenced in a study of early T cells in non-severe SARS-CoV-2 infection (dated by TCRdb to the early 2020s). The receptor library was made with 5' RACE. The sample was run on a NextSeq 500. TCRdb itself trimmed the public reads at Q25 with fastp, ran MiXCR and retained productive beta chains. Entries that share a CDR3 protein sequence are merged under the most common genes and DNA. A total of around 70,000 distinct CDR3 sequences appear in this sample, 12% of them only once. Jointly, the top ten make up about 3.9% of the sample. Source material: whole blood. The receptor source for this set is an adult who was a healthcare worker with PCR-confirmed SARS-CoV-2 infection or an uninfected control (not recorded which).

This clonotype was found a few times. V and J are TRBV28 and TRBJ2-7; unclear D gene. The CDR3 contains 14 residues. Per germline, CDR1 MDHEN and CDR2 SYDVKM. Trimming took 3 bases from V and 1 from J, leaving 10 bases between them. The CDR3 bases are TGTGCCAGCAGTTTCGGGCAGGTATCCTACGAGCAGTACTTC. Protein product: CASSFGQVSYEQYF.

This clonotype was seen at least ten times. An end of the junction differs from the germline gene, which may be a read error. The V and J genes are TRBV7-9 and TRBJ2-3; D might be TRBD1 (6 bases). CDR3 size: 10 residues. Germline-derived CDR1 and CDR2 are SEHNR and FQNEAQ (reference sequence). The CDR3 here is CRQGTDTQYF. CDR3 DNA sequence: TGCCGCCAGGGGACAGATACGCAGTATTTT.

This clonotype was detected only a few times. The chain has TRBV7-9 and TRBJ2-7; D not certain. The germline CDR1 and CDR2 sequences are SEHNR and FQNEAQ (reference sequence). There are 12 residues in the CDR3. Trimming left V 5 bases short and J 6 bases short, with 11 bases between. The CDR3 bases are TGTGCCAGCAGCCGTCAGCGTTCCGAGCAGTACTTC. This sequence encodes CASSRQRSEQYF.

This chain uses TRBV3-1 with TRBJ2-7; D might be TRBD1 or TRBD2, each matching 5 bases. This CDR3 spans 15 amino acids. The germline V and J ends were trimmed by 0 bases and 6 bases, with 15 bases remaining between them. CDR1 and CDR2 from the germline V gene are LGHDT and YNNKEL (reference sequence). The DNA for the CDR3 is TGTGCCAGCAGCCAAGAGGTCACTCGTGGGGGCGAGCAGTACTTC. Translation: CASSQEVTRGGEQYF.

There are many counts of this clonotype. This sequence joins TRBV10-3 and TRBJ2-1; D is tentatively TRBD1 or TRBD2 (5 bases each). Germline V CDR1 and CDR2: ENHRY, SYGVKD. Trimming left V 6 bases short and J 3 bases short, with 15 bases between. This CDR3 has 15 amino acids. The CDR3 DNA is TGTGCCATCAGCTTCTGGGACGAAGGCTACAATGAGCAGTTCTTC. This gives the protein CAISFWDEGYNEQFF.

This clonotype showed up just a few times. The chain has TRBV20-1 and TRBJ2-6; D possibly matches TRBD1 or TRBD2 (5 bases each). Trimming removed 3 bases from V and 3 bases from J, with 12 bases in between. Germline assignment: CDR1 DFQATT and CDR2 SNEGSKA (reference sequence). The CDR3 sequence is 15 residues long. CDR3 region: CSASPAGSGANVLTF. The CDR3 DNA is TGCAGTGCTAGCCCAGCAGGGAGTGGGGCCAACGTCCTGACTTTC.

Many counts were recorded for this clonotype. The genes are TRBV5-1 and TRBJ1-5; 8 nucleotides line up with TRBD1. CDR3 size: 14 residues. CDR1 and CDR2 from the germline V gene are SGHRS and YFSETQ. Unmatched junction bases numbered 3, after V lost 4 bases and J lost 3 bases. The CDR3 loop reads CASSPGQANQPQHF. For the CDR3, the DNA is TGCGCCAGCAGCCCGGGACAGGCCAATCAGCCCCAGCATTTT.

The gene calls are TRBV30 and TRBJ1-6, with D unclear. The CDR3 consists of 13 residues. The V end lost 3 bases, the J end lost 12 bases, and 15 bases lay between the germline ends. CDR1 GTSNPN and CDR2 SVGIG come from the germline V gene (reference sequence). In DNA form, the CDR3 reads TGTGCCTGGAGGAATATCTGGGAAGGACCCCTCCACTTT. Translation gives CAWRNIWEGPLHF.

This clonotype was recorded many times. The chain joins TRBV27 to TRBJ2-7; D unclear. Germline loops: CDR1 MNHEY, CDR2 SMNVEV (reference sequence). The CDR3 contains 16 residues. Trimming pared 5 bases from V and 1 base from J, leaving 18 bases between. CDR3 loop: CASSPRNLGSSYEQYF. CDR3 nucleotide sequence: TGTGCCAGCAGTCCGAGGAATTTGGGTTCTTCCTACGAGCAGTACTTC.

The rearrangement joins TRBV19 to TRBJ2-5; TRBD1 might be the D (7 bases). The CDR3 is 13 residues long. Germline loops: CDR1 LNHDA, CDR2 SQIVND (reference sequence). With 5 bases removed from V and 1 base from J, the gap between germline ends came to 8 bases. The chain's CDR3 is CASSQGGQETQYF. Here the CDR3 DNA reads TGTGCCAGTAGTCAGGGGGGCCAAGAGACCCAGTACTTC.

This clonotype came up many times. The chain couples TRBV3-1 to TRBJ2-7; tentatively, D is TRBD2 (5 bases). Trimming removed 0 bases from V and 2 bases from J, with 11 bases in between. Germline CDR1 and CDR2: LGHDT and YNNKEL (reference sequence). The length of the CDR3 is 15 residues. The CDR3 region is CASSQDPSRTYEQYF. CDR3 DNA sequence: TGTGCCAGCAGCCAAGATCCTAGCCGTACCTACGAGCAGTACTTC.

The chain is built from TRBV7-2 and TRBJ2-2, with 7 positions matching TRBD2. The V gene end was trimmed by 5 bases and the J gene end by 5 bases; junction bases not matched to a gene: 8. Per germline, CDR1 SGHTA and CDR2 FQGNSA. This CDR3 region has 15 residues. CDR3 DNA sequence: TGTGCCAGCAGCAGGAGCGGGATAGAAACCGGGGAGCTGTTTTTT. Protein sequence: CASSRSGIETGELFF.

This clonotype was observed at least ten times. This chain links TRBV11-2 with TRBJ2-3; D possibly corresponds to TRBD2 (6 bases). V was trimmed by 1 base and J by 3 bases, leaving 8 bases between them. The germline gives CDR1 SGHAT, CDR2 FQNNGV. This CDR3 comprises 14 residues. This CDR3 is CASSLVRGTDTQYF. CDR3 nucleotide sequence: TGTGCCAGCAGCTTAGTTCGGGGGACAGATACGCAGTATTTT. The whole variable domain, remainder taken from reference TRBV11-2 and TRBJ2-3, is EAGVAQSPRYKIIEKRQSVAFWCNPISGHATLYWYQQILGQGPKLLIQFQNNGVVDDSQLPKDRFSAERLKGVDSTLKIQPAKLEDSAVYLCASSLVRGTDTQYFGPGTRLTVL.

There are many counts of this clonotype. The chain employs TRBV10-2 and TRBJ2-1; no clear D gene. CDR1 is WSHSY and CDR2 is SAAADI in the germline V gene. Trimming pared 6 bases from V and 0 bases from J, leaving 15 bases between. The CDR3 loop spans 16 amino acids. CDR3: CASRDPTVISYNEQFF. The CDR3 DNA is TGCGCCAGCAGGGATCCAACTGTTATCTCCTACAATGAGCAGTTCTTC.

The J gene is TRBJ2-3, the V gene TRBV6-1; TRBD2 might be the D (6 bases). The ends were cut back, 6 bases at V and 2 bases at J, with 18 bases in the middle. Germline values: CDR1 MNHNS, CDR2 SASEGT. The CDR3 runs 16 residues. As DNA, the CDR3 is TGTGCCAGCAGCCAACCCCGGGACTCCAACACAGATACGCAGTATTTT. This gives the protein CASSQPRDSNTDTQYF.

This clonotype was counted at least ten times. V and J are TRBV7-2 and TRBJ1-2; TRBD1 might be the D (6 bases). Deletions cut 3 bases from V and 4 bases from J, with 18 bases between. Germline V gene data show CDR1 as SGHTA and CDR2 as FQGNSA. This CDR3 contains 16 residues. CDR3 region: CASSLARGRRGYGYTF. The CDR3, as DNA: TGTGCCAGCAGCTTGGCCAGGGGTAGGAGGGGCTATGGCTACACCTTC.

This clonotype occurred a few times. The rearrangement uses TRBV9 and TRBJ2-1; D possibly corresponds to TRBD2 (6 bases). V lost 3 bases and J 3 bases, leaving 13 bases between the germline ends. The CDR3 has 15 amino acids. From germline, CDR1 is SGDLS and CDR2 YYNGEE. The CDR3 nucleotides are TGTGCCAGCAGCGCGGGGACTGGTTTCTACAATGAGCAGTTCTTC. It encodes CASSAGTGFYNEQFF. Supplemented by reference TRBV9 and TRBJ2-1, the full variable domain reads DSGVTQTPKHLITATGQRVTLRCSPRSGDLSVYWYQQSLDQGLQFLIQYYNGEERAKGNILERFSAQQFPDLHSELNLSSLELGDSALYFCASSAGTGFYNEQFFGPGTRLTVL.

This clonotype was counted a few times. The chain combines TRBV29-1 with TRBJ2-7; 7 bases fit TRBD1. The CDR3 is made up of 14 amino acids. CDR1 is SQVTM and CDR2 is ANQGSEA in the germline V gene. V dropped 2 bases and J dropped 2; count of bases not matched to a gene: 6. The DNA of the CDR3 is TGCAGCGTTGAATCTGACAGGGACGCCTACGAGCAGTACTTC. Encoded protein: CSVESDRDAYEQYF.

V gene TRBV4-1 combines with J gene TRBJ1-5; D is unclear. Germline V lookup: CDR1 MGHRA, CDR2 YSYEKL. V gave up 1 base and J gave up 0 bases, with 16 bases separating them. The CDR3 is 18 amino acids. The chain's CDR3 is CASSQVDLGFNSNQPQHF. The CDR3 DNA follows: TGCGCCAGCAGCCAAGTTGATCTAGGGTTTAATAGCAATCAGCCCCAGCATTTT.

A few counts support this clonotype. The chain links TRBV20-1 to TRBJ2-7; 13 bases match TRBD2. J lost 3 bases, V lost 3 bases, and 11 bases had no gene match. This CDR3 spans 17 amino acids. Germline-derived CDR1 and CDR2 are DFQATT and SNEGSKA (reference sequence). CDR3 in amino acids: CSASQPRWTSGSYEQYF. In nucleotides, the CDR3 is TGCAGTGCTAGTCAACCCCGATGGACTAGCGGGAGCTACGAGCAGTACTTC.

This clonotype was counted ten times or more. This chain joins TRBV28 and TRBJ1-3; D is unclear. This CDR3 spans 17 amino acids. The V end was cut by 5 bases, the J end by 3 bases, with 20 bases between. CDR1 is MDHEN, CDR2 SYDVKM, per germline. CDR3 nucleotides: TGTGCCAGCAGTAACCGGGATTATTATTTGGTTGGAAACACCATATATTTT. The encoded protein is CASSNRDYYLVGNTIYF.